Listed below are T cell receptor beta chains from one sample, sequenced in a study of T cell repertoires in cytomegalovirus infection. TCRdb used MiXCR to reprocess the reads, holding one entry per CDR3 protein. Among roughly 250,000 distinct CDR3 sequences listed, 12% were seen once. Sequencing was carried out using PBMCs. These receptors were collected from a human donor in good health (CMV status not recorded). Some clones in this sample may be carry-over from other donors' samples. CDR3s include the opening cysteine and the closing phenylalanine or tryptophan. The D gene is left open where the match is weak. Clone size is shown for a subset of rows, as once, few, many or a class of expanded clone.

J gene,V gene,clone size,D gene,CDR3 DNA,CDR3 protein
TRBJ2-5,TRBV19,many,TRBD1,TGTGCCAGTAGTACAGGGGGCGGATACCAAGAGACCCAGTACTTC,CASSTGGGYQETQYF
TRBJ1-4,TRBV4-3,.,.,TGCGCCAGCAGCCTTAACAGGGCCGAAAAACTGTTTTTT,CASSLNRAEKLFF
TRBJ1-6,TRBV7-2,many,.,TGTGCCAGCAGCAGGCGCGGAGGGAATTCACCCCTCCACTTT,CASSRRGGNSPLHF
TRBJ2-5,TRBV19,many,.,TGTGCCAGTGAGGGGGAGAATCAAGAGACCCAGTACTTC,CASEGENQETQYF
TRBJ1-3,TRBV7-2,many,.,TGTGCCAGCAGCTTAAGGGGAAACTCTGGAAACACCATATATTTT,CASSLRGNSGNTIYF
TRBJ1-5,TRBV6-2/TRBV6-3,many,.,TGTGCCAGCAGTTACGGGGCGGGCAGTCAGCCCCAGCATTTT,CASSYGAGSQPQHF
TRBJ1-2,TRBV28,many,.,TGTGCCAGCAGTTTCAGGAACCCCTCGCGGGATGGCTACACCTTC,CASSFRNPSRDGYTF
TRBJ2-5,TRBV7-2,many,TRBD1,TGTGCCAGCAGACAACAGGGGCGGGAGACCCAGTACTTC,CASRQQGRETQYF
TRBJ2-7,TRBV10-3,many,.,TGTGCCATCAGTGACCCCTTGGGGACGGATGACTCCTACGAGCAGTACTTC,CAISDPLGTDDSYEQYF
TRBJ1-2,TRBV28,once,.,TGTGCCAGCAGCCGGAGTACTTCAGCTAACTATGGCTACACCTTC,CASSRSTSANYGYTF
TRBJ2-7,TRBV6-5,.,TRBD1,TGTGCCAGCAGTTACTCGATACAGGGGGCCGGCACCTACGAGCAGTACTTC,CASSYSIQGAGTYEQYF
TRBJ1-3,TRBV29-1,.,TRBD1,TGCAGCGTTGAAGATTGGGACAGGGCCTCAAACACCATATATTTT,CSVEDWDRASNTIYF